A single sample gave rise to the 5 T cell receptor beta chains below, sequenced in a study of neoadjuvant anti-PD-1 for oral cavity cancer. Specified time point: after neoadjuvant nivolumab, at surgical resection. Sequencing was performed with immunoSEQ multiplex PCR; in TCRdb, only in-frame clones are kept and a portion is missing. This table has about 68,000 clones, 80% to 90% appearing once. The starting material was PBMCs, obtained after nivolumab (anti-PD-1) treatment. The receptors originated from a person aged 40 to 85 with oral cavity squamous cell carcinoma.

This clone has just a few counts. V usage is TRBV25-1 and J usage is TRBJ2-2; D may be TRBD1 or TRBD2 (5 bases each). Trimming shortened V by 2 bases and J by 2 bases, and 12 bases separated the two germline ends. The CDR3 spans 16 residues. The germline V gene has CDR1 MGHDK and CDR2 SYGVNS. CDR3 sequence reads: CASSEAGTVNTGELFF. The CDR3 nucleotides are TGTGCCAGCAGTGAAGCCGGGACGGTAAACACCGGGGAGCTGTTTTTT.

The genes are TRBV2 and TRBJ2-3; the D gene is possibly TRBD2 (5 bases). V was shortened by 2 bases and J by 3 bases, with 15 bases between the two germline ends. This CDR3 is built from 16 residues. CDR1 SNHLY and CDR2 FYNNEI come from the germline V gene. The CDR3 nucleotides are TGTGCCAGCAGTGAACGGCTTAACGGGATTACAGATACGCAGTATTTT. Its protein is CASSERLNGITDTQYF.

The chain uses TRBV30 and TRBJ2-4; D is uncertain. The germline V gene encodes CDR1 GTSNPN and CDR2 SVGIG (reference sequence). The CDR3 extends over 13 amino acids. The V and J ends lost 2 bases and 0 bases respectively, with 5 bases between them. The CDR3 loop reads CAWSSVAKNIQYF. CDR3 sequence (DNA): TGTGCCTGGAGTAGCGTAGCCAAAAACATTCAGTACTTC.

The chain is built from TRBV28 and TRBJ2-7; D may be TRBD1 (6 bases). V lost 5 bases to trimming and J lost 1 base, with 12 bases between them. The CDR3 length is 14 residues. Germline assignment: CDR1 MDHEN and CDR2 SYDVKM. The chain's CDR3 is CASSTDRGSYEQYF. DNA for the CDR3: TGTGCCAGCAGTACCGATAGGGGGTCCTACGAGCAGTACTTC.

The genes are TRBV28 and TRBJ2-1, with TRBD2 matching 13 bases. The CDR3 is 15 residues long. CDR1 and CDR2 from the germline V gene are MDHEN and SYDVKM. Losses at the gene ends were 5 bases for V and 7 bases for J; bases not matched to a gene: 5. This CDR3 reads CASSALAGGRNEQFF. The DNA of the CDR3 is TGTGCCAGCAGTGCACTAGCGGGAGGGCGGAATGAGCAGTTCTTC.